The next 2 T cell receptor beta chains were all read from a single sample in a study of shared clonotypes between healthy human individuals. The table came from immunoSEQ multiplex PCR; TCRdb's copy has only in-frame clones and leaves some out. Here the sample spans 1.5 million to 2.5 million clones, around 96% being singletons. The naive CD8 fraction comprised CD45RO-negative cells positively selected for CCR7 and excluded terminally differentiated effector memory CD45RA+ cells. Sequenced input: naive CD8+ T cells sorted from blood. These receptors were obtained from a man aged 18-30 years in good health.

V usage is TRBV29-1 and J usage is TRBJ1-4, with a weak D call TRBD1 (5 bases). Trimming removed 2 bases at V and 8 bases at J, with 9 bases between. Germline CDR1 SQVTM, CDR2 ANQGSEA. The CDR3 has 12 residues. The DNA for the CDR3 is TGCAGCGTTGAAAACCAGGGAGAAAAACTGTTTTTT. Protein product: CSVENQGEKLFF.

This chain connects TRBV9 to TRBJ2-2; perhaps D is TRBD1 or TRBD2 (6 bases each). The CDR3 consists of 15 residues. The germline gives CDR1 SGDLS, CDR2 YYNGEE. The ends were cut back, 4 bases at V and 4 bases at J, with 14 bases in the middle. The CDR3 loop is CASSQGGLTTGELFF. In DNA, the CDR3 is TGTGCCAGCAGCCAAGGGGGACTGACCACCGGGGAGCTGTTTTTT. Using reference TRBV9 and TRBJ2-2 for the parts outside the CDR3, the full variable domain is DSGVTQTPKHLITATGQRVTLRCSPRSGDLSVYWYQQSLDQGLQFLIQYYNGEERAKGNILERFSAQQFPDLHSELNLSSLELGDSALYFCASSQGGLTTGELFFGEGSRLTVL.